Presented here are 9 T cell receptor beta chains from one specimen sequenced in a study of blood T cell repertoires in COVID-19. The method was immunoSEQ multiplex PCR; TCRdb's version includes in-frame clones alone and lacks a portion of them. The table lists 250,000 or so clones, about 88% of them singletons. The sequenced sample was PBMCs or T cells enriched from blood (not recorded which). These TCRs come from a woman aged 50 to 60 who had been exposed to COVID-19.

The chain's CDR3 is CASQTGTNYGYTF. CDR3 sequence (DNA): TGCGCCAGCCAGACAGGGACTAACTATGGCTACACCTTC. J is TRBJ1-2 and V is TRBV5-1, with 7 bases fitting TRBD1. Germline loops: CDR1 SGHRS, CDR2 YFSETQ. V lost 7 bases to trimming and J lost 0 bases; unmatched junction nucleotides: 3. The CDR3 spans 13 residues.

This chain uses TRBV23-1 with TRBJ2-3; a possible D gene is TRBD2 (7 bases). TRBV23-1 is marked as an open reading frame, function uncertain. The CDR3 has 14 amino acids. V shed 8 bases and J shed 2 bases, with 14 bases lying between them. The CDR3 DNA reads as TGCGCCAGCTTCTCACGGGGGGCCACAGATACGCAGTATTTT. Amino acid sequence: CASFSRGATDTQYF.

The J gene is TRBJ2-5, the V gene TRBV13; possibly TRBD1 for D (5 bases). The germline V gene encodes CDR1 PRHDT and CDR2 FYEKMQ (reference sequence). V lost 0 bases and J 0 bases, leaving 8 bases between the germline ends. This CDR3 comprises 15 residues. CDR3 loop: CASSLGGDYQETQYF. The CDR3 DNA reads TGTGCCAGCAGCTTAGGAGGGGATTACCAAGAGACCCAGTACTTC.

DNA of the CDR3: TGTGCCAGCAGCGTATCGCCAGGACTTACGGATACGCAGTATTTT. This gives the protein CASSVSPGLTDTQYF. The V and J genes are TRBV9 and TRBJ2-3; D is perhaps TRBD2 (5 bases). The CDR3 spans 15 residues. Trimming took off 1 base at V and 6 bases at J, with 15 bases between the two ends. The germline gives CDR1 SGDLS, CDR2 YYNGEE.

This chain joins TRBV7-9 and TRBJ2-3; TRBD1 agrees at 7 bases. J was trimmed by 2 bases and V by 2 bases; bases with no gene match: 4. There are 15 residues in the CDR3. CDR1 and CDR2 (germline): SEHNR, FQNEAQ (reference sequence). The CDR3 sequence: CASSLSGTATDTQYF. The CDR3 nucleotides read TGTGCCAGCAGCTTATCCGGGACAGCCACAGATACGCAGTATTTT.

The chain has TRBV15 and TRBJ2-5; 8 bases agree with TRBD2. Per germline, CDR1 LNHNV and CDR2 YYDKDF (reference sequence). Losses at the gene ends were 6 bases for V and 3 bases for J; bases not matched to a gene: 3. The CDR3 sequence is 13 residues long. CDR3 protein: CATRIGGEETQYF. The CDR3 bases are TGTGCCACCAGGATCGGGGGGGAAGAGACCCAGTACTTC.

The chain carries TRBV9 and TRBJ2-1; D perhaps matches TRBD1 (7 bases). Germline V CDR1 and CDR2: SGDLS, YYNGEE. The CDR3 runs 15 residues. Trimming removed 3 bases from V and 4 bases from J, with 14 bases in between. The CDR3 bases are TGTGCCAGCAGCGCCGGGGCAGGGGGGTACAATGAGCAGTTCTTC. This encodes CASSAGAGGYNEQFF.

V is TRBV27 and J is TRBJ2-1; D possibly corresponds to TRBD1 (5 bases). V lost 5 bases, J lost 7 bases, and 12 bases lay in between. Germline V gene lookup returns CDR1 MNHEY and CDR2 SMNVEV (reference sequence). The CDR3 extends over 13 amino acids. The CDR3 nucleotides are TGTGCCAGCAGTGGCAGGGATTTTAATGAGCAGTTCTTC. Protein: CASSGRDFNEQFF.

The J gene is TRBJ2-2, the V gene TRBV6-5, with 10 bases lining up with TRBD2. The CDR3 covers 14 residues. Germline V gene data show CDR1 as MNHEY and CDR2 as SVGAGI. Unmatched junction bases numbered 4, after V lost 6 bases and J lost 6 bases. In DNA form, the CDR3 reads TGTGCCAGCAGCCAACTAGCGGGGCCCGGGGAGCTGTTTTTT. Its translation is CASSQLAGPGELFF.